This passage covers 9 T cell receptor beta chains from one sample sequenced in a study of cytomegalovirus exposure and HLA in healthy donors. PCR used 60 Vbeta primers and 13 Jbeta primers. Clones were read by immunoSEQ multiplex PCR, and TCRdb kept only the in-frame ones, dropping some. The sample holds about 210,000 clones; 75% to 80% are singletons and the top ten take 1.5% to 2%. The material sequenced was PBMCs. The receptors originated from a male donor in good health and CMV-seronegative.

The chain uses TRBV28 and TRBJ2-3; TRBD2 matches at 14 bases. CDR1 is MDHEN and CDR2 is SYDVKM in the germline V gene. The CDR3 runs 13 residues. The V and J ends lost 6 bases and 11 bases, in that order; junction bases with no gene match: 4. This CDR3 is CASSRTSGRLQYF. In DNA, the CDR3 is TGTGCCAGCAGCCGGACTAGCGGGAGGTTGCAGTATTTT.

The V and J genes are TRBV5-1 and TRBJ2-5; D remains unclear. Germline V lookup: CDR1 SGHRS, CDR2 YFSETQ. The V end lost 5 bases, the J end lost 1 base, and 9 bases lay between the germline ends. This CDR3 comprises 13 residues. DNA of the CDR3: TGCGCCAGCAGACGTGGCACCCAAGAGACCCAGTACTTC. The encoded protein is CASRRGTQETQYF.

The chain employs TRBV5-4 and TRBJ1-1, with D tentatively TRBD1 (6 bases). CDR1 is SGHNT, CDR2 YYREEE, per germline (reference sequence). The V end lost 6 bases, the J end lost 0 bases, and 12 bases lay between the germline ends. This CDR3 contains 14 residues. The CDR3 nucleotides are TGTGCCAGCACCCGGGGGGGGCTGAACACTGAAGCTTTCTTT. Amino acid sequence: CASTRGGLNTEAFF.

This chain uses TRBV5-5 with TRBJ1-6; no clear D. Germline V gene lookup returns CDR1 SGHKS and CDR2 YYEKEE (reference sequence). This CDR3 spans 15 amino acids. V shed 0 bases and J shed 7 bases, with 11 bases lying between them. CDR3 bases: TGTGCCAGCAGCTTGGCCCAGGCAAGAAATTCACCCCTCCACTTT. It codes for CASSLAQARNSPLHF.

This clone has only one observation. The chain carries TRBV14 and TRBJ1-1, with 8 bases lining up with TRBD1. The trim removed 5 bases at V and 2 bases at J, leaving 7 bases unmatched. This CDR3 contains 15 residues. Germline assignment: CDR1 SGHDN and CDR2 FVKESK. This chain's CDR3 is CASSKTGGSNTEAFF. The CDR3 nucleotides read TGTGCCAGCAGCAAAACAGGGGGGAGTAACACTGAAGCTTTCTTT.

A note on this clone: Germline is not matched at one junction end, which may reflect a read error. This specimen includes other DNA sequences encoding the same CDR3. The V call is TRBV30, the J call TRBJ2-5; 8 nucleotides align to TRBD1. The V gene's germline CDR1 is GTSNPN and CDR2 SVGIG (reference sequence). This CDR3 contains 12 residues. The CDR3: CASGQGGETQYF. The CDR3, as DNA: TGTGCCTCAGGACAGGGAGGAGAGACTCAGTACTTC.

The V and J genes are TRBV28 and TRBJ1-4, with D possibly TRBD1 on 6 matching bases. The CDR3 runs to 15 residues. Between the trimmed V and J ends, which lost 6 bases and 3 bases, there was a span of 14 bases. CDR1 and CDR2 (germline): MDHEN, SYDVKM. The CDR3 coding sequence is TGTGCCAGCAGGAAAGGGGGACGGTCTAATGAAAAACTGTTTTTT. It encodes CASRKGGRSNEKLFF.

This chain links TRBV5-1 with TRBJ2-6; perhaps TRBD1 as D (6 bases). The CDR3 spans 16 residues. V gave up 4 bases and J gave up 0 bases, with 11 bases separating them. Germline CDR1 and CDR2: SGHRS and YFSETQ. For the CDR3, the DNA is TGCGCCAGCAGCAAACAGGGTAGCTCTGGGGCCAACGTCCTGACTTTC. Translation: CASSKQGSSGANVLTF. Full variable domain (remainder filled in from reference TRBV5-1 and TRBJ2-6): KAGVTQTPRYLIKTRGQQVTLSCSPISGHRSVSWYQQTPGQGLQFLFEYFSETQRNKGNFPGRFSGRQFSNSRSEMNVSTLELGDSALYLCASSKQGSSGANVLTFGAGSRLTVL.

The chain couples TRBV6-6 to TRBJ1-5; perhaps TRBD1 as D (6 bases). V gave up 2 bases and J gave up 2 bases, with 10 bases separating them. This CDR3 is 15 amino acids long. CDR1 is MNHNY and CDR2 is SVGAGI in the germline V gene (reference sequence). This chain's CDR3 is CASSYLSGGNQPQHF. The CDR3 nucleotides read TGTGCCAGCAGTTACCTTTCAGGGGGCAATCAGCCCCAGCATTTT.